This note documents a single T cell receptor (beta chain) sequence. The antigen is not known. Sequencing used immunoSEQ multiplex PCR; TCRdb keeps in-frame clones, though not all of them. The sample lists some 250,000 clones, 80% to 95% seen once, with approximately 3.1% in the top ten. The sample belongs to a study of cytomegalovirus exposure and HLA in healthy donors. Study as a whole: It was reported in a later analysis that the 100 to 150 validation repertoires used the same platform as the approximately 600 first-cohort repertoires. Whole-study findings and limits: The study designated 150 to 200 TCR beta chains cytomegalovirus-associated. A later analysis found first-cohort TCR clusters tended to co-occur in the 130 or so validation repertoires.

The CDR3 totals 12 residues. Germline V CDR1 and CDR2: MDHEN, SYDVKM. V gave up 11 bases and J gave up 0 bases, with 7 bases separating them. These donors were members of the approximately 110-subject validation cohort, a group separate from the roughly 670-subject first cohort. Sequenced input: PBMCs. The origin of this receptor is a woman in her 30s in good health and CMV-seronegative. The chain employs TRBV28 and TRBJ1-4, with a possible D match to TRBD1 (5 bases). The CDR3 DNA reads as TGTGCCGTGGGGGCAACTAATGAAAAACTGTTTTTT. This sequence encodes CAVGATNEKLFF.